This paragraph reports one TCR beta chain. This clonotype showed up many times. The antigen it recognizes is unknown. No much larger clone exists at a distance of one base, and base qualities are not known. This entry is derived from a study of T cell repertoires in cytomegalovirus infection (dated by TCRdb to 2018 to 2020). Study-level background: Alongside well-studied HLA-B-restricted epitopes, the peptide stimulations were aimed at recently identified HLA-C-restricted CMV epitopes, whose presentation resists viral immunomodulation. Because public TCR beta signatures pointed to carriage of CMV infection together with the matching HLA type, the HLA type of each donor mattered for the analysis.

The sequencer was an Illumina HiSeq 1500. TCRdb redid the processing of the public reads, applying fastp at Q25 and MiXCR, and retained in-frame beta chains. Each CDR3 protein gets just one entry, which takes the most common genes and DNA from the rows behind it. The sample table holds approximately 300,000 distinct CDR3 sequences, of which around 25% were seen once. The top ten hold approximately 12% of the sample. Study-level results and caveats: The ex vivo response was dominated by HLA-C-restricted CMV-specific TCR beta clonotypes, and the single most frequent clonotype in two of eight donors was supplied by these HLA-C-restricted clonotypes. In both this cohort and an independent roughly 350-donor cohort, the cumulative frequency of public TCR beta family members distinguished carriers of CMV infection plus the relevant HLA type.

According to the germline V gene, CDR1 reads LGHNA and CDR2 reads YNFKEQ. V is trimmed back by 4 bases and J by 5 bases, and the junction contains 2 bases that no gene match accounts for. The cysteine opens and the phenylalanine closes a CDR3 of 14 amino acids. The kept DNA is CDR3 alone, 42 bases in frame from the first base. This specimen's treatment or condition label, interpreted: in vitro stimulation with specific CMV peptide epitopes to enrich CMV-specific T cells. Sequenced material: cultured PBMCs, taken from culture after CMV antigen stimulation. The TCR was taken from a human donor in good health (CMV status not recorded). Some clones in this sample may be carry-over from other donors' samples. The chain is encoded by TRBV4-2 joined to TRBJ2-3; TRBD2 fits 11 bases in the junction. The CDR3 loop reads CASSPGLAEDTQYF. The DNA is TGTGCCAGCAGCCCGGGACTAGCGGAAGATACGCAGTATTTT.